This T cell receptor beta chain is from a study of blood T cell repertoires in COVID-19. Germline CDR1 and CDR2: DFQATT and SNEGSKA (reference sequence). V was shortened by 3 bases and J by 4 bases, with 7 bases between the two germline ends. The CDR3 length is 11 residues. This table comes from immunoSEQ multiplex PCR, and its TCRdb copy is limited to in-frame clones, with some not included. Of some 110,000 clones in the sample, roughly 80% were seen once. V gene TRBV20-1 combines with J gene TRBJ2-7; D gene ambiguous. Sequenced input: peripheral blood. The clonotype comes from a man older than 75 with COVID-19, enrolled during active disease. CDR3 amino acids: CSARYYYEQYF. In DNA, the CDR3 is TGCAGTGCTAGGTATTATTACGAGCAGTACTTC.